This T cell receptor (beta chain) was sequenced for a study of cytomegalovirus exposure and HLA in healthy donors. General study points: Later analysis showed TCR association rates varying by HLA locus, highest for DRB1 and lowest for HLA-C.

60 Vbeta and 13 Jbeta primers were used in PCR. The assay was immunoSEQ multiplex PCR, and TCRdb's table has in-frame clones only and misses some. The sample carries some 160,000 clones, around 77% recorded once. On this clone itself: Its antigen remains unidentified.

CDR3 length: 12 amino acids. Trimming stripped 1 base from V and 14 bases from J, with 14 bases between. The germline gives CDR1 SGHDN, CDR2 FVKESK. This sequence was found in a woman aged 25 to 39 in good health and CMV-seronegative. The V and J genes are TRBV14 and TRBJ2-5; a weak D match, TRBD1 (5 bases). The material sequenced was PBMCs. The CDR3 DNA reads as TGTGCCAGCAGCCAAGTGGCACAGGCCCGTTACTTC. This codes for CASSQVAQARYF.